This T cell receptor beta chain was captured by sequencing in a study of CD8 T cells in ankylosing spondylitis. Regarding the study as a whole: Reportedly, matched ankylosing spondylitis synovial fluid was significantly enriched for disease-linked clones. CD8+ disease-linked clones were present at relatively low frequencies in blood.

This clonotype was detected many times. Its target is not known. V was pared by 7 bases and J by 0 bases, with 2 bases of the junction left unmatched. This CDR3 has 14 amino acids. The germline gives CDR1 SQVTM, CDR2 ANQGSEA. In making TCR beta libraries, quantitative 5'-RACE with molecular barcodes was used. TCRdb re-analysed the 5' RACE reads in MiXCR, keeping a single row per CDR3 protein. Of about 160,000 distinct CDR3 sequences listed, around 17% are singletons. The source is a male donor with ankylosing spondylitis or in good health (not recorded which). This chain uses TRBV29-1 with TRBJ2-2; 10 nucleotides align to TRBD2. What was sequenced was blood, either unsorted or a sorted T cell fraction (not recorded which). Here the CDR3 reads CSAGLAANTGELFF. CDR3 bases: TGCAGCGCCGGACTAGCGGCGAACACCGGGGAGCTGTTTTTT.